These 27 T cell receptor beta chains came from one sample sequenced in a study of T cells after yellow fever vaccination. TCRdb independently ran MiXCR on the 5' RACE reads; one entry per CDR3 protein. The table has a few hundred thousand distinct CDR3 sequences, 2.5% to 3.5% seen once. The starting material was CD4+ T cells sorted from PBMCs, obtained 10 days after the yellow fever booster vaccination. These receptors were collected from a man between 18 and 35 years old who received the YFV17D yellow fever vaccine.

This clonotype showed up just a few times. The V call is TRBV5-1, the J call TRBJ2-7, with D possibly matching TRBD2 (6 bases). Trimming pared 0 bases from V and 6 bases from J, leaving 10 bases between. This CDR3 has 13 residues. From germline, CDR1 is SGHRS and CDR2 YFSETQ. The CDR3 loop reads CASSLDFSGEQYF. DNA of the CDR3: TGCGCCAGCAGCTTGGATTTTAGCGGCGAGCAGTACTTC.

This clonotype was detected only a few times. CDR3 coding DNA: TGTGCCAGCAGCCAGGCGGCACAGGGCCATGGCTACACCTTC. Residues: CASSQAAQGHGYTF. The V gene is TRBV7-2, the J gene TRBJ1-2, with TRBD1 as a possible D gene (6 bases). In germline, CDR1 is SGHTA, CDR2 FQGNSA. The CDR3 runs to 14 residues. Between the trimmed V and J ends, which lost 5 bases and 6 bases, there was a span of 16 bases.

This clonotype was observed a few times. The chain carries TRBV5-1 and TRBJ2-4; possible D gene TRBD2, 6 bases. Trimming took 4 bases from V and 0 from J, leaving 14 bases between them. This CDR3 region has 16 residues. Germline values: CDR1 SGHRS, CDR2 YFSETQ. CDR3 nucleotides: TGCGCCAGCAGCCGGGGGAGTGTGATAGCCAAAAACATTCAGTACTTC. Residues: CASSRGSVIAKNIQYF.

This clonotype was counted many times. This chain joins TRBV20-1 and TRBJ2-3; 7 bases are shared with TRBD2. The germline gives CDR1 DFQATT, CDR2 SNEGSKA (reference sequence). Trimming cost V 3 bases and J 7 bases; bases outside gene matches: 4. This CDR3 comprises 12 residues. The CDR3 loop is CSARGGPNTQYF. The CDR3 DNA is TGCAGTGCTAGGGGAGGGCCAAATACGCAGTATTTT.

V and J are TRBV12-3 or TRBV12-4 and TRBJ2-5, with D uncertain. Trimming removed 5 bases from V and 2 bases from J, with 21 bases in between. This CDR3 is built from 17 residues. Written as DNA, the CDR3 is TGTGCCAGCAGTCTCCGTCGCCCCTCCGGGTCTCAAGAGACCCAGTACTTC. Translated, it gives CASSLRRPSGSQETQYF.

The chain links TRBV7-6 to TRBJ1-2; the match to TRBD1 covers 8 bases. V trimming: 2 bases; J trimming: 2 bases; junction bases outside the gene matches: 7. The CDR3 sequence is 16 residues long. Germline-derived CDR1 and CDR2 are SGHVS and FNYEAQ. In DNA form, the CDR3 reads TGTGCCAGCAGCTTATCTCGACAGGGGAGAAACTATGGCTACACCTTC. Translation: CASSLSRQGRNYGYTF.

There are many counts of this clonotype. The V call is TRBV5-6, the J call TRBJ2-7; no clear D. The CDR3 is made up of 14 amino acids. Trimming removed 6 bases from V and 0 bases from J, with 13 bases in between. Germline V lookup: CDR1 SGHDT, CDR2 YYEEEE. This chain's CDR3 is CASMTLLNSYEQYF. The CDR3, as DNA: TGTGCCAGCATGACACTCTTAAACTCCTACGAGCAGTACTTC. The full variable domain, rest sourced from reference TRBV5-6 and TRBJ2-7, is DAGVTQSPTHLIKTRGQQVTLRCSPKSGHDTVSWYQQALGQGPQFIFQYYEEEERQRGNFPDRFSGHQFPNYSSELNVNALLLGDSALYLCASMTLLNSYEQYFGPGTRLTVT.

This clonotype was observed at least ten times. The chain links TRBV2 to TRBJ1-2; D unresolved. Germline V lookup: CDR1 SNHLY, CDR2 FYNNEI. V was cut by 1 base and J by 7 bases, with 16 bases left in between. The CDR3 extends over 15 amino acids. CDR3 in DNA: TGTGCCAGCAGTGAAGAGTTGGCAGGCGGCGGTGGCTACACCTTC. It codes for CASSEELAGGGGYTF.

This chain joins TRBV5-1 and TRBJ2-3, with TRBD1 identical over 11 bases. V shed 7 bases and J 3 bases; nucleotides not matched to a gene: 1. Germline lookup yields CDR1 SGHRS and CDR2 YFSETQ. The CDR3 length is 13 residues. The CDR3 region is CASGQGATDTQYF. CDR3 coding DNA: TGCGCCAGCGGACAGGGGGCGACAGATACGCAGTATTTT.

The table lists this clonotype with a few counts. The rearrangement joins TRBV7-9 to TRBJ2-5, with D unresolved. V gave up 1 base and J gave up 3 bases, with 9 bases separating them. Germline V lookup: CDR1 SEHNR, CDR2 FQNEAQ (reference sequence). The CDR3 has 14 residues. Here the CDR3 reads CASSLVSLEETQYF. In DNA form, the CDR3 reads TGTGCCAGCAGCTTAGTGTCCCTCGAAGAGACCCAGTACTTC.

This chain joins TRBV4-3 and TRBJ1-2; no reliable D call. Germline CDR1 is LGHNA and CDR2 is YSLEER. V lost 2 bases, J lost 0 bases, and 4 bases lay in between. There are 13 residues in the CDR3. The CDR3 DNA follows: TGCGCCAGCAGCCAAAAAACTAACTATGGCTACACCTTC. Translated, it gives CASSQKTNYGYTF.

This clonotype was recorded at least ten times. This chain connects TRBV2 to TRBJ1-1; tentative D call: TRBD1 (5 bases). Per the germline V gene, CDR1 is SNHLY and CDR2 is FYNNEI. This CDR3 comprises 14 residues. The V end lost 5 bases, the J end lost 1 base, and 11 bases lay between the germline ends. CDR3 sequence reads: CASSRQSSNTEAFF. CDR3 DNA: TGTGCCAGCAGTCGACAGAGTTCGAACACTGAAGCTTTCTTT.

In this sample, this clonotype turned up many times. The chain employs TRBV20-1 and TRBJ2-3, with TRBD1 identical over 10 bases. From germline, CDR1 is DFQATT and CDR2 SNEGSKA (reference sequence). The CDR3 spans 14 residues. After removal of 6 bases from V and 3 bases from J, the junction contained 6 bases not matched to a gene. The CDR3 DNA sequence: TGCAGTGCCGACCCGGGACAGGGGACAGATACGCAGTATTTT. Translation: CSADPGQGTDTQYF.

This clonotype has only a few counts. The germline gene is not matched at one end of the junction; a read error may be the cause. V is TRBV10-3 and J is TRBJ1-2; 10 positions agree with TRBD1. CDR3 length: 18 amino acids. Germline V gene sequence: CDR1 ENHRY, CDR2 SYGVKD. As DNA, the CDR3 is TGTGCCATCAGTAAGTCCTCGGGACAGGGGACCGGTAACTATGGCTACACCTTC. This codes for CAISKSSGQGTGNYGYTF.

This clonotype was seen ten or more times. CDR3 nucleotides: TGCAGTGCAACTGGGGGGGGCCGGTACAATGAGCAGTTCTTC. Its translation: CSATGGGRYNEQFF. The chain uses TRBV20-1 and TRBJ2-1; D might be TRBD2 (7 bases). The CDR3 is made up of 14 amino acids. V lost 6 bases and J 4 bases, leaving 16 bases between the germline ends. Per the germline V gene, CDR1 is DFQATT and CDR2 is SNEGSKA (reference sequence).

This clonotype was seen more than once but under ten times. The chain recombines TRBV20-1 with TRBJ1-1; no reliable D call. The CDR3 has 15 amino acids. The ends were cut back, 1 base at V and 4 bases at J, with 16 bases in the middle. Germline V gene data show CDR1 as DFQATT and CDR2 as SNEGSKA (reference sequence). The CDR3 DNA sequence: TGCAGTGCTAGAGTAAAAGGTCCCCCTCTCACTGAAGCTTTCTTT. This codes for CSARVKGPPLTEAFF.

This clonotype was found many times. The chain carries TRBV5-1 and TRBJ2-5; TRBD2 matches 13 bases. Germline V gene data show CDR1 as SGHRS and CDR2 as YFSETQ. The CDR3 runs to 17 residues. V was pared by 4 bases and J by 5 bases, with 11 bases of the junction left unmatched. The CDR3 reads CASSPGLAGAFGETQYF. The CDR3 DNA reads TGCGCCAGCAGCCCAGGACTAGCGGGGGCCTTCGGGGAGACCCAGTACTTC.

This chain links TRBV5-4 with TRBJ2-7; 7 nucleotides agree with TRBD1. V shed 4 bases, J shed 3 bases, and the junction held 10 bases outside the gene matches. This CDR3 is 15 amino acids long. Per the germline V gene, CDR1 is SGHNT and CDR2 is YYREEE (reference sequence). CDR3 bases: TGTGCCAGCAGCGGGGGACAGATTCTTAACTACGAGCAGTACTTC. Encoded protein: CASSGGQILNYEQYF.

Ten or more counts support this clonotype. This sequence joins TRBV21-1 and TRBJ2-7. TRBV21-1 is a pseudogene. The CDR3 has 13 amino acids. The CDR3 protein is CASSEGVSYEQYV. The CDR3 DNA follows: TGTGCCAGCAGCGAAGGGGTATCCTACGAGCAGTACGTC.

This clonotype appeared many times. The rearrangement links TRBV18 to TRBJ2-7, with a weak D call TRBD2 (6 bases). The V gene lost 0 bases and the J gene lost 2 bases, with 11 bases spanning the gap. CDR1 and CDR2 (germline): KGHSH, LQKENI. The CDR3 is 15 residues long. CDR3 bases: TGTGCCAGCTCACCACCCGGGAGTAAGGCCTACGAGCAGTACTTC. Encoded protein: CASSPPGSKAYEQYF.

In its sample, this clonotype was seen many times. The genes are TRBV4-3 and TRBJ2-1, with TRBD2 identical over 13 bases. CDR1 LGHNA and CDR2 YSLEER come from the germline V gene. The CDR3 has 17 residues. The V and J ends lost 7 bases and 2 bases, in that order; junction bases with no gene match: 8. CDR3 sequence reads: CASTPGLAGSPYNEQFF. In DNA, the CDR3 is TGCGCCAGCACCCCGGGACTAGCGGGGAGTCCCTACAATGAGCAGTTCTTC.

This chain joins TRBV27 and TRBJ1-6; TRBD1 might be the D (6 bases). Deletions cut 6 bases from V and 8 bases from J, with 11 bases between. The CDR3 loop spans 13 amino acids. The germline V gene encodes CDR1 MNHEY and CDR2 SMNVEV (reference sequence). The CDR3 is CASSYYRDSPLHF. In DNA form, the CDR3 reads TGTGCCAGCAGCTATTACAGGGATTCACCCCTCCACTTT.

The chain uses TRBV6-1 and TRBJ2-1, with D uncertain. This CDR3 is built from 13 residues. The germline V and J ends were trimmed by 4 bases and 8 bases, with 12 bases remaining between them. Germline V gene data show CDR1 as MNHNS and CDR2 as SASEGT. CDR3 amino acids: CASSAGVFDEQFF. The DNA of the CDR3 is TGTGCCAGCAGTGCCGGCGTTTTCGATGAGCAGTTCTTC.

This rearrangement joins TRBV3-1 to TRBJ2-7, with D tentatively TRBD1 (6 bases). Germline CDR1 reads LGHDT; CDR2 reads YNNKEL (reference sequence). This CDR3 is built from 16 residues. Trimming left V 0 bases short and J 1 base short, with 13 bases between. The CDR3 is CASSQDWARGSYEQYF. Written as DNA, the CDR3 is TGTGCCAGCAGCCAAGATTGGGCCAGGGGATCCTACGAGCAGTACTTC.

V and J are TRBV5-6 and TRBJ2-5, with a tentative D call TRBD1 (6 bases). The V gene's germline CDR1 is SGHDT and CDR2 YYEEEE. V was clipped by 6 bases and J by 1 base, with 22 bases between them. The length of the CDR3 is 17 residues. The CDR3 region is CASTPGHKFTRQETQYF. The CDR3 DNA follows: TGTGCCAGCACCCCGGGACACAAGTTCACCCGCCAAGAGACCCAGTACTTC.

This clonotype was counted between two and nine times. CDR3 DNA sequence: TGCAGTGCTAGAAGCGTAGCGGGAGAGACCCAGTACTTC. This codes for CSARSVAGETQYF. The chain recombines TRBV20-1 with TRBJ2-5; 7 positions match TRBD2. This CDR3 spans 13 amino acids. Germline-derived CDR1 and CDR2 are DFQATT and SNEGSKA (reference sequence). V was pared by 2 bases and J by 4 bases, with 4 bases of the junction left unmatched.

V gene TRBV7-3 combines with J gene TRBJ1-2, with D unresolved. Germline values: CDR1 SGHTA, CDR2 FQGTGA. The CDR3 extends over 14 amino acids. Trimming cost V 5 bases and J 4 bases, with 14 bases left between them. This CDR3 is CASSPRRGGYGYTF. The DNA for the CDR3 is TGTGCCAGCAGCCCCAGGCGGGGTGGCTATGGCTACACCTTC.